Sequencing of this TCR beta chain was carried out in a study of cytomegalovirus exposure and HLA in healthy donors. Broader study findings: Later analysis placed DRB1 highest and HLA-C lowest in TCR association rates, which differed by HLA locus. Earlier findings revealed that most TCR beta V segments proved productive either about 87% or about 30% of the time. Sequencing likely caused a cluster of highly shared sequence variants.

This CDR3 contains 14 residues. Germline CDR1 reads MDHEN; CDR2 reads SYDVKM. Trimming took 6 bases from V and 3 from J, leaving 12 bases between them. Regarding this clone: Its target is not known.

All the people who gave samples were healthy bone marrow donors. With 60 Vbeta and 13 Jbeta primers, the PCR was carried out. The repertoire was sequenced with immunoSEQ multiplex PCR; TCRdb's copy has only in-frame clones and lacks some. Found here are about 130,000 clones, 81% of them singletons; the top ten hold around 0.7%. The receptor's source is a man between 18 and 29 years old in good health and CMV-seronegative. The specimen sequenced was PBMCs. V is TRBV28 and J is TRBJ1-5, with a tentative D call TRBD1 (5 bases). CDR3 DNA sequence: TGTGCCAGCAGCCTGGGGCAGCACAATCAGCCCCAGCATTTT. It is translated as CASSLGQHNQPQHF. The whole variable domain, filled in from reference TRBV28 and TRBJ1-5, reads DVKVTQSSRYLVKRTGEKVFLECVQDMDHENMFWYRQDPGLGLRLIYFSYDVKMKEKGDIPEGYSVSREKKERFSLILESASTNQTSMYLCASSLGQHNQPQHFGDGTRLSIL.